The 7 T cell receptor beta chains presented below share a single source sample, sequenced in a study of beta chain features in type 1 diabetes. The antigens for these receptors are not known. Study-wide results and caveats: Shorter TCRB CDR3s, moderately but significantly so, marked every one of the four CD4+ subsets in Type 1 diabetes patients.

Every isolated RNA sample was fully reverse transcribed, so sequencing captured expressed TCRB transcripts. Generated by immunoSEQ multiplex PCR, the TCRdb table keeps only in-frame clones and is missing some. The table has 300,000 or so clones, 14% seen once. The sequencing sample was made of naive CD4+ T cells from blood. The receptor set was obtained from a man younger than 45 with type 1 diabetes.

This clone was found a few times. The chain combines TRBV9 with TRBJ1-2; the D gene is possibly TRBD1 (6 bases). V was shortened by 3 bases and J by 7 bases, with 7 bases between the two germline ends. In germline, CDR1 is SGDLS, CDR2 YYNGEE. This CDR3 has 11 residues. CDR3 protein: CASSGRGGYTF. The CDR3 bases are TGTGCCAGCAGCGGCAGGGGTGGCTACACCTTC.

The chain recombines TRBV4-3 with TRBJ1-2; 7 bases map to TRBD1. Germline V gene sequence: CDR1 LGHNA, CDR2 YSLEER. V shed 0 bases and J 0 bases; nucleotides not matched to a gene: 1. The CDR3 spans 15 residues. CDR3 coding DNA: TGCGCCAGCAGCCAAGATACAGGGGCTAACTATGGCTACACCTTC. This gives the protein CASSQDTGANYGYTF.

V is TRBV27 and J is TRBJ1-2, with 10 nucleotides matching TRBD1. CDR3 length: 17 residues. The germline V gene encodes CDR1 MNHEY and CDR2 SMNVEV (reference sequence). The junction had 12 bases not matched to a gene; V was cut back by 7 bases and J by 1 base. The CDR3 sequence is CASTHSRTGGHNYGYTF. CDR3 bases: TGTGCCAGCACCCATTCCAGGACAGGGGGTCATAACTATGGCTACACCTTC.

This CDR3 reads CASSQKIAGEQFF. The CDR3 DNA is TGTGCCAGCTCACAAAAGATAGCTGGTGAGCAGTTCTTC. The chain employs TRBV18 and TRBJ2-1; D uncertain. Germline CDR1 reads KGHSH; CDR2 reads LQKENI. CDR3 size: 13 residues. V dropped 4 bases and J dropped 9 bases, with 13 bases sitting between them. Complete variable domain (other parts from reference TRBV18 and TRBJ2-1): NAGVMQNPRHLVRRRGQEARLRCSPMKGHSHVYWYRQLPEEGLKFMVYLQKENIIDESGMPKERFSAEFPKEGPSILRIQQVVRGDSAAYFCASSQKIAGEQFFGPGTRLTVL.

The chain carries TRBV28 and TRBJ2-1; 13 bases line up with TRBD2. Germline CDR1 and CDR2: MDHEN and SYDVKM. CDR3 length equals 15 residues. Losses at the gene ends were 7 bases for V and 8 bases for J; bases not matched to a gene: 8. The CDR3 loop is CASNLGLAGVYEQFF. Here the CDR3 DNA reads TGTGCCAGCAACCTCGGACTAGCGGGAGTCTATGAGCAGTTCTTC.

This clone has just a few counts. The gene calls are TRBV27 and TRBJ2-7; 7 nucleotides align to TRBD2. After removal of 5 bases from V and 2 bases from J, the junction contained 3 bases not matched to a gene. Germline V lookup: CDR1 MNHEY, CDR2 SMNVEV (reference sequence). This CDR3 spans 13 amino acids. The DNA of the CDR3 is TGTGCCAGCAGTCCGCGGGAGCCCTACGAGCAGTACTTC. Translating gives CASSPREPYEQYF.

This clone was counted a few times. The chain is built from TRBV19 and TRBJ1-2; the D gene is possibly TRBD1 (5 bases). In germline, CDR1 is LNHDA, CDR2 SQIVND (reference sequence). V was trimmed by 7 bases and J by 6 bases, leaving 18 bases between them. CDR3 length: 14 residues. DNA for the CDR3: TGTGCCAGTACGATGAGTGGAAGGGGTGATGGCTACACCTTC. This translates into CASTMSGRGDGYTF.